This T cell receptor (beta chain) originates from a study of blood T cell repertoires in COVID-19 (dated by TCRdb to 2020 to 2022). Background on the whole study: The collaborator samples originated in the United States, Italy and Spain and spanned the acute and convalescent phases of COVID-19. The material from the prospective study consisted of cDNA or gDNA derived from T cells, B-cell-depleted T cells, or PBMCs. The dataset comprised deeply sampled blood TCRbeta repertoires from subjects exposed to, actively infected with, or recovered from COVID-19. The repertoires were released in a freely available public database intended as a resource for research on the immune response to SARS-CoV-2. Samples came from the ongoing ImmuneRACE study (first 160 participants) plus 1,254 subjects from 6 global collaborators. Nearly every sample came with metadata listing a de-identified subject ID, COVID-19 status, age in years and sex. HLA class I and class II types, where available, came from metadata supplied by the sample provider rather than from assay-based typing.

After removal of 2 bases from V and 3 bases from J, the junction retains 8 bases not matched to a gene. Inclusive of the bounding cysteine and phenylalanine, the CDR3 is 16 residues long. Only the CDR3 part of the read is kept: 48 bases, read in frame from the first base. CDR1 is given as LGHDT and CDR2 as YNNKEL, both from the germline V gene (reference sequence). What the study reported, not specific to this receptor: Clinical and demographic metadata were provided uncurated, with the amount varying by source and participant.

One collaborating source in Seattle enrolled patients during active infection and followed them longitudinally through the course of disease. Each collaborating institution followed its own protocols to collect whole blood in K2EDTA tubes. For TCRbeta analysis, collaborators shipped samples in one of three forms: frozen whole blood, isolated PBMCs, or DNA extracted from either of those sample types. TCRbeta CDR3 regions were amplified from genomic DNA by means of the immunoSEQ Assay, a bias-controlled multiplex PCR. The original pipeline was this. The number of nucleated cells in each sample was estimated by amplification of reference gene primers within the assay. Sequence reads were collapsed and filtered to measure the absolute abundance of every unique TCRbeta CDR3 rearrangement. For each sample, productive Simpson clonality was calculated as the square root of Simpson's diversity index across productive rearrangements. TCRdb obtained this table from immuneACCESS and retained in-frame rearrangements with V and J assigned. These tables miss some clones; where compared with another copy, unresolved V genes account for less than half of the shortfall, and the remainder is unexplained. That table is the source of V, J and clone size, and D and trimming were worked out from the DNA. Across this sample there are under 400,000 clones, with about nine tenths seen only once. Jointly, the top ten make up 1.5% to 2% of the sample.

As to this clone: The specificity of this receptor is unknown. No much larger clone is present one base from it, and per-base qualities are unavailable.

This sequence uses TRBV3-1 (or the pseudogene TRBV3-2) and TRBJ2-7, with 9 bases in between that match TRBD2. The source material was peripheral blood. This clonotype was obtained from a woman aged 25 to 39 with COVID-19, enrolled during active disease. Here is the DNA: TGTGCCAGCAGCCAATCCTTGCGGGGGGGCGACTACGAGCAGTACTTC. It codes for CASSQSLRGGDYEQYF.